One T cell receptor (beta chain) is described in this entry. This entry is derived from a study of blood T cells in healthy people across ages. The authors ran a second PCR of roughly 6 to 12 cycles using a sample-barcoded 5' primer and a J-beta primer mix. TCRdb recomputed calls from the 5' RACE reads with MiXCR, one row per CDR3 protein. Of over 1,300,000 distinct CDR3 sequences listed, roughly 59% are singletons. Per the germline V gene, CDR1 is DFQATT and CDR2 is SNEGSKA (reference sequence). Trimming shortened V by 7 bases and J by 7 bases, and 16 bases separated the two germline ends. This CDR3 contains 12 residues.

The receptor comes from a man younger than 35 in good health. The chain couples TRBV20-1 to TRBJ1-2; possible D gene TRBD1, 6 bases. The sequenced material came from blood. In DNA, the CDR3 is TGCAGTGATTCCCGACAGGCTGCTGGCTACACCTTC. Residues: CSDSRQAAGYTF.